One sample yielded the 8 T cell receptor beta chains listed below, sequenced in a study of cytomegalovirus exposure and HLA in healthy donors. The PCR made use of 60 Vbeta and 13 Jbeta primers. The repertoire was sequenced with immunoSEQ multiplex PCR; TCRdb's copy has only in-frame clones and lacks some. The sample shows some 85,000 clones, approximately 84% of them seen only once. Sequencing used PBMCs. The receptors shown here come from a man aged 18 to 29 in good health and CMV-seronegative.

The rearrangement links TRBV7-6 to TRBJ2-7, with D perhaps matching TRBD1 (6 bases). CDR1 and CDR2 (germline): SGHVS, FNYEAQ. Trimming stripped 1 base from V and 5 bases from J, with 12 bases between. This CDR3 is 14 amino acids long. CDR3 bases: TGTGCCAGCAGCTTAGGGGACATTAGGAACGAGCAGTACTTC. This encodes CASSLGDIRNEQYF.

This clone has only a few counts. The gene calls are TRBV18 and TRBJ1-1; no clear D. V gave up 1 base and J gave up 7 bases, with 10 bases separating them. The CDR3 totals 13 residues. Per germline, CDR1 KGHSH and CDR2 LQKENI. In nucleotides, the CDR3 is TGTGCCAGCTCACCACTCCCCGGACTTGAAGCTTTCTTT. Translation: CASSPLPGLEAFF.

The rearrangement joins TRBV7-2 to TRBJ1-1; D might be TRBD1 (6 bases). Germline loops: CDR1 SGHTA, CDR2 FQGNSA. The CDR3 covers 15 residues. Trimming removed 1 base from V and 1 base from J, with 10 bases in between. The chain's CDR3 is CASSLVYRENTEAFF. The CDR3 region has the DNA TGTGCCAGCAGCTTAGTCTACAGGGAGAACACTGAAGCTTTCTTT.

This chain uses TRBV10-2 with TRBJ2-5; 13 bases fit TRBD2. Germline CDR1 is WSHSY and CDR2 is SAAADI. V trimming: 5 bases; J trimming: 2 bases; junction bases outside the gene matches: 8. CDR3 length: 17 residues. The CDR3: CASSPGTSGTLQETQYF. CDR3 DNA sequence: TGCGCCAGCAGTCCCGGGACTAGCGGGACTCTTCAAGAGACCCAGTACTTC.

This chain uses TRBV7-6 with TRBJ1-1, with 7 bases lining up with TRBD1. Unmatched junction bases numbered 2, after V lost 4 bases and J lost 6 bases. This CDR3 contains 12 residues. Germline loops: CDR1 SGHVS, CDR2 FNYEAQ. The CDR3 here is CASSSDRAEAFF. DNA for the CDR3: TGTGCCAGCAGCTCCGACAGGGCTGAAGCTTTCTTT.

This chain uses TRBV7-2 with TRBJ1-5; 7 nucleotides match TRBD1. The germline gives CDR1 SGHTA, CDR2 FQGNSA. Trimming at V came to 4 bases and at J to 4 bases, leaving 1 base not matched to a gene. The CDR3 covers 13 residues. In nucleotides, the CDR3 is TGTGCCAGCAGCTGGGACAGAAATCAGCCCCAGCATTTT. Translation: CASSWDRNQPQHF.

The chain couples TRBV2 to TRBJ1-1; no clear D gene. CDR3 length equals 13 residues. V was cut by 4 bases and J by 0 bases, with 6 bases left in between. Germline V gene sequence: CDR1 SNHLY, CDR2 FYNNEI. The CDR3: CASSVGMNTEAFF. DNA for the CDR3: TGTGCCAGCAGTGTTGGCATGAACACTGAAGCTTTCTTT.

The gene calls are TRBV30 and TRBJ2-1; D remains ambiguous. Germline V gene sequence: CDR1 GTSNPN, CDR2 SVGIG (reference sequence). This CDR3 spans 11 amino acids. V lost 1 base and J lost 10, with 8 bases in between. The DNA for the CDR3 is TGTGCCTGGAGTGACCGCCGGGAGCAGTTCTTC. This encodes CAWSDRREQFF.